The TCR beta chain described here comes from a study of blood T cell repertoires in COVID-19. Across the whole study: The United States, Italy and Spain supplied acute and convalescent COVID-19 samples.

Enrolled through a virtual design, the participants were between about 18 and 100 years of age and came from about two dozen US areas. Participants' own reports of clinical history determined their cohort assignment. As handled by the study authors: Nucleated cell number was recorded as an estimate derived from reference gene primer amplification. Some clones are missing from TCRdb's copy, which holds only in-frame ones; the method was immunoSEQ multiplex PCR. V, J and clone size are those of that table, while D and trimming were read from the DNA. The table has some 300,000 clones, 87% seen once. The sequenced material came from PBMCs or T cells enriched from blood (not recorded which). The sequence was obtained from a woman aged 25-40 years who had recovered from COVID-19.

As DNA, the CDR3 is TGTGCCAGCAATCCAGCGGGGACAGGGCAAGCTTTCTTT. This codes for CASNPAGTGQAFF. V gene TRBV6-5 combines with J gene TRBJ1-1, with 9 bases identical to TRBD1. Trimming removed 7 bases from V and 9 bases from J; junction bases left unmatched: 9. The germline V gene has CDR1 MNHEY and CDR2 SVGAGI. CDR3 length equals 13 residues.